The rows below give T cell receptor beta chains drawn from one sample of a study of cytomegalovirus exposure and HLA in healthy donors. Profiling relied on immunoSEQ multiplex PCR, and the TCRdb table lists in-frame clones only, not all of them. Of 150,000 to 200,000 clones listed, about four fifths are singletons. Source material: PBMCs. Receptors originate from a female donor in good health and CMV-seronegative. CDR3s include the opening cysteine and the closing phenylalanine or tryptophan. D genes are given only for firm matches. A row's size may be missing; if present it is once, few, many or a size class.

d_call: TRBD1; v_call: TRBV9; j_call: TRBJ2-7; clone_size: NA; cdr3_aa: CASSGRDRTAYEQYF; cdr3_nt: TGTGCCAGCAGCGGACGGGACAGGACGGCCTACGAGCAGTACTTC
d_call: TRBD2; v_call: TRBV27; j_call: TRBJ2-7; clone_size: NA; cdr3_aa: CASSRGTSGYEQYF; cdr3_nt: TGTGCCAGCAGTCGAGGGACTAGCGGCTACGAGCAGTACTTC
d_call: TRBD1; v_call: TRBV2; j_call: TRBJ1-2; clone_size: NA; cdr3_aa: CASEGTGFGGGYTF; cdr3_nt: TGTGCCAGCGAAGGGACAGGGTTCGGCGGTGGCTACACCTTC
d_call: TRBD1; v_call: TRBV6-1; j_call: TRBJ1-5; clone_size: NA; cdr3_aa: CASILGQAIQPQHF; cdr3_nt: TGTGCCAGCATATTGGGACAGGCGATTCAGCCCCAGCATTTT
d_call: TRBD1; v_call: TRBV2; j_call: TRBJ2-5; clone_size: NA; cdr3_aa: CASIKGTGGPETQYF; cdr3_nt: TGTGCCAGCATTAAGGGGACAGGGGGGCCAGAGACCCAGTACTTC
d_call: NA; v_call: TRBV27; j_call: TRBJ2-5; clone_size: once; cdr3_aa: CATLARYGSETQYF; cdr3_nt: TGTGCCACCTTAGCGAGGTACGGGTCGGAGACCCAGTACTTC
d_call: NA; v_call: TRBV6-1; j_call: TRBJ1-6; clone_size: NA; cdr3_aa: CASSETLTQYSPLHF; cdr3_nt: TGTGCCAGCAGTGAAACCCTCACCCAGTATTCACCCCTCCACTTT
d_call: NA; v_call: TRBV11-3; j_call: TRBJ1-6; clone_size: few; cdr3_aa: CASSPFVGGSNSPLHF; cdr3_nt: TGTGCCAGCAGCCCTTTCGTTGGGGGGTCTAATTCACCCCTCCACTTT
d_call: TRBD1; v_call: TRBV7-2; j_call: TRBJ1-1; clone_size: NA; cdr3_aa: CASSLVPGGKGEAFF; cdr3_nt: TGTGCCAGCAGCTTAGTTCCAGGGGGGAAGGGTGAAGCTTTCTTT
d_call: NA; v_call: TRBV5-1; j_call: TRBJ2-7; clone_size: NA; cdr3_aa: CASSLLTGPRGSNYEQYF; cdr3_nt: TGCGCCAGCAGTCTCCTCACCGGGCCCCGTGGGAGTAACTACGAGCAGTACTTC
d_call: TRBD1; v_call: TRBV5-1; j_call: TRBJ1-5; clone_size: NA; cdr3_aa: CASSPGTGEYGQPQHF; cdr3_nt: TGCGCCAGCAGCCCCGGGACAGGGGAGTATGGTCAGCCCCAGCATTTT
d_call: NA; v_call: TRBV27; j_call: TRBJ2-4; clone_size: NA; cdr3_aa: CASRSDSIAKNIQYF; cdr3_nt: TGTGCCAGCAGGTCGGACAGTATAGCCAAAAACATTCAGTACTTC
d_call: TRBD2; v_call: TRBV5-4; j_call: TRBJ2-7; clone_size: NA; cdr3_aa: CASSLAGLGGAEQYF; cdr3_nt: TGTGCCAGCAGCTTAGCGGGACTAGGAGGGGCCGAGCAGTACTTC
d_call: TRBD1; v_call: TRBV5-4; j_call: TRBJ1-1; clone_size: NA; cdr3_aa: CASSSGTGGFAAFF; cdr3_nt: TGTGCCAGCAGTTCCGGGACAGGGGGTTTTGCGGCTTTCTTT
d_call: NA; v_call: TRBV9; j_call: TRBJ2-2; clone_size: NA; cdr3_aa: CASGANTGELFF; cdr3_nt: TGTGCTTCCGGGGCGAACACCGGGGAGCTGTTTTTT
d_call: TRBD2; v_call: TRBV2; j_call: TRBJ2-7; clone_size: few; cdr3_aa: CASAPGLANEQYF; cdr3_nt: TGTGCCAGCGCACCGGGACTAGCGAATGAGCAGTACTTC
d_call: NA; v_call: TRBV27; j_call: TRBJ1-2; clone_size: NA; cdr3_aa: CASSPYAGGGYTF; cdr3_nt: TGTGCCAGCAGTCCCTATGCCGGGGGTGGCTACACCTTC
d_call: NA; v_call: TRBV13; j_call: TRBJ2-7; clone_size: NA; cdr3_aa: CASSRRAAGGQETYEQYF; cdr3_nt: TGTGCCAGCAGCCGACGGGCGGCGGGAGGACAGGAGACCTACGAGCAGTACTTC
d_call: TRBD2; v_call: TRBV5-4; j_call: TRBJ2-5; clone_size: NA; cdr3_aa: CASSLDREGETQYF; cdr3_nt: TGTGCCAGCAGCTTGGATAGGGAGGGAGAGACCCAGTACTTC
d_call: TRBD1; v_call: TRBV5-4; j_call: TRBJ2-1; clone_size: few; cdr3_aa: CASSRPRQGTYNEQFF; cdr3_nt: TGTGCCAGCAGCCGACCCCGACAGGGTACCTACAATGAGCAGTTCTTC
d_call: NA; v_call: TRBV28; j_call: TRBJ2-3; clone_size: NA; cdr3_aa: CASSTSTDTQYF; cdr3_nt: TGTGCCAGCTCAACTAGCACAGATACGCAGTATTTT
d_call: TRBD1; v_call: TRBV19; j_call: TRBJ2-4; clone_size: NA; cdr3_aa: CASSSTGAAKNIQYF; cdr3_nt: TGTGCCAGTAGTTCCACAGGGGCCGCCAAAAACATTCAGTACTTC
d_call: NA; v_call: TRBV7-6; j_call: TRBJ2-1; clone_size: few; cdr3_aa: CASSLGQNNEQFF; cdr3_nt: TGTGCCAGCAGCTTAGGACAGAACAATGAGCAGTTCTTC
d_call: TRBD2; v_call: TRBV11-3; j_call: TRBJ2-7; clone_size: NA; cdr3_aa: CASSLGGSHYEQYF; cdr3_nt: TGTGCCAGCAGCTTAGGCGGGAGCCACTACGAGCAGTACTTC
d_call: NA; v_call: TRBV28; j_call: TRBJ1-2; clone_size: NA; cdr3_aa: CASSSRGTSNGYTF; cdr3_nt: TGTGCCAGCAGTTCACGCGGGACTTCCAATGGCTACACCTTC
d_call: TRBD2; v_call: TRBV9; j_call: TRBJ2-1; clone_size: NA; cdr3_aa: CASSVATRGGPGLAGAEQFF; cdr3_nt: TGTGCCAGCAGCGTAGCTACTCGGGGAGGTCCGGGACTAGCGGGAGCTGAGCAGTTCTTC
d_call: TRBD2; v_call: TRBV6-5; j_call: TRBJ2-7; clone_size: NA; cdr3_aa: CASSSLSGGQYEQYF; cdr3_nt: TGTGCCAGCAGTTCACTGTCGGGGGGTCAATACGAGCAGTACTTC
d_call: NA; v_call: TRBV6-5; j_call: TRBJ2-1; clone_size: NA; cdr3_aa: CASSKTRSYNEQFF; cdr3_nt: TGTGCCAGCAGTAAGACTCGATCCTACAATGAGCAGTTCTTC
d_call: TRBD1; v_call: TRBV29-1; j_call: TRBJ1-3; clone_size: NA; cdr3_aa: CSVKGQGDPSSGNTIYF; cdr3_nt: TGCAGCGTCAAAGGACAGGGGGACCCGAGCTCTGGAAACACCATATATTTT
d_call: NA; v_call: TRBV7-9; j_call: TRBJ2-7; clone_size: few; cdr3_aa: CASSPLWAYEQYF; cdr3_nt: TGTGCCAGCAGCCCACTATGGGCCTACGAGCAGTACTTC
d_call: NA; v_call: TRBV27; j_call: TRBJ1-5; clone_size: NA; cdr3_aa: CASTTGPNQPQHF; cdr3_nt: TGTGCCAGCACTACAGGGCCAAATCAGCCCCAGCATTTT
d_call: NA; v_call: TRBV30; j_call: TRBJ2-7; clone_size: NA; cdr3_aa: CAWSYTYEQYF; cdr3_nt: TGTGCCTGGAGTTACACGTACGAGCAGTACTTC
d_call: TRBD1; v_call: TRBV28; j_call: TRBJ2-7; clone_size: NA; cdr3_aa: CASRDRGRFYEQYF; cdr3_nt: TGTGCCAGCAGAGACAGGGGGCGCTTCTACGAGCAGTACTTC
d_call: NA; v_call: TRBV7-8; j_call: TRBJ2-7; clone_size: NA; cdr3_aa: CASALISYEQYF; cdr3_nt: TGTGCCAGTGCGCTGATCTCCTACGAGCAGTACTTC
d_call: TRBD2; v_call: TRBV5-1; j_call: TRBJ2-7; clone_size: NA; cdr3_aa: CASSLLLAGTYEQYF; cdr3_nt: TGCGCCAGCAGCTTGCTCCTAGCGGGGACCTACGAGCAGTACTTC
d_call: NA; v_call: TRBV18; j_call: TRBJ2-7; clone_size: few; cdr3_aa: CASVPDSRSYEQYF; cdr3_nt: TGTGCCAGCGTGCCCGACAGTCGCTCCTACGAGCAGTACTTC
d_call: TRBD2; v_call: TRBV10-3; j_call: TRBJ2-1; clone_size: NA; cdr3_aa: CAISDSGLADNEQFF; cdr3_nt: TGTGCCATCAGTGATTCGGGACTAGCGGACAATGAGCAGTTCTTC
d_call: TRBD1; v_call: TRBV4-1; j_call: TRBJ2-7; clone_size: NA; cdr3_aa: CASSHPGQVLGYEQYF; cdr3_nt: TGCGCCAGCAGCCACCCTGGACAGGTTCTGGGCTACGAGCAGTACTTC
d_call: TRBD1; v_call: TRBV27; j_call: TRBJ1-5; clone_size: NA; cdr3_aa: CASLPRGRDRDSNQPQHF; cdr3_nt: TGTGCCAGCCTCCCCAGGGGGCGCGATCGGGATAGCAATCAGCCCCAGCATTTT
d_call: NA; v_call: TRBV28; j_call: TRBJ2-7; clone_size: NA; cdr3_aa: CASQQGTPSYEQYF; cdr3_nt: TGTGCCAGCCAGCAGGGAACCCCTTCCTACGAGCAGTACTTC
d_call: NA; v_call: TRBV27; j_call: TRBJ2-1; clone_size: NA; cdr3_aa: CASSLIQEGWGEQFF; cdr3_nt: TGTGCCAGCAGTTTAATCCAGGAGGGATGGGGAGAGCAGTTCTTC
d_call: TRBD2; v_call: TRBV6-5; j_call: TRBJ2-1; clone_size: NA; cdr3_aa: CASSYIGLAGVGEQFF; cdr3_nt: TGTGCCAGCAGTTACATAGGCCTAGCGGGAGTCGGGGAGCAGTTCTTC
d_call: NA; v_call: TRBV11-3; j_call: TRBJ2-1; clone_size: few; cdr3_aa: CASSSDSARYNEQFF; cdr3_nt: TGTGCCAGCAGCTCCGACTCGGCGAGGTACAATGAGCAGTTCTTC
d_call: TRBD1; v_call: TRBV2; j_call: TRBJ2-7; clone_size: NA; cdr3_aa: CASSRTRDRDSYEQYF; cdr3_nt: TGTGCCAGCAGTCGGACCCGGGACAGGGACTCCTACGAGCAGTACTTC
d_call: NA; v_call: TRBV9; j_call: TRBJ2-2; clone_size: NA; cdr3_aa: CASSVVGGTSGELFF; cdr3_nt: TGTGCCAGCAGCGTAGTCGGGGGTACGTCCGGGGAGCTGTTTTTT
d_call: NA; v_call: TRBV13; j_call: TRBJ1-3; clone_size: NA; cdr3_aa: CASSSGNTIYF; cdr3_nt: TGTGCCAGCAGCAGCGGAAACACCATATATTTT